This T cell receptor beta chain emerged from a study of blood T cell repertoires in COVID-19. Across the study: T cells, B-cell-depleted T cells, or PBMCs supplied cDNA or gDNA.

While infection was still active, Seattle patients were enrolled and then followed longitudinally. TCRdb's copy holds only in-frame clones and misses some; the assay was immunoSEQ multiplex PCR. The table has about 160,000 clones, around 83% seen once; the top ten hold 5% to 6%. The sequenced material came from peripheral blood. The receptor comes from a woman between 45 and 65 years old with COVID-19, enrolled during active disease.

This chain's CDR3 is CASSLGWSGGRNEQFF. CDR3 sequence (DNA): TGTGCCAGCAGCTTAGGTTGGAGCGGGGGCAGGAATGAGCAGTTCTTC. This chain connects TRBV11-2 to TRBJ2-1, with 8 bases identical to TRBD2. J gave up 7 bases and V 1 base, and 9 bases lay outside the gene matches. Germline V gene sequence: CDR1 SGHAT, CDR2 FQNNGV. The CDR3 is 16 residues long.